The 4 T cell receptor beta chains given below trace back to one sample, sequenced in a study of identical twins' blood T cells. MiXCR, run by TCRdb on the 5' RACE reads, gives a single entry per CDR3 protein. The profile shows roughly 380,000 distinct CDR3 sequences, roughly 30% of them singletons. The sample comprised PBMCs. Every receptor here comes from a woman between 18 and 55 years old in good health.

This clonotype has only a few counts. This chain links TRBV29-1 with TRBJ2-1; TRBD2 matches at 9 bases. There are 15 residues in the CDR3. With V trimmed by 1 base and J by 6 bases, 7 bases remained unmatched. Per the germline V gene, CDR1 is SQVTM and CDR2 is ANQGSEA. CDR3 in DNA: TGCAGCGTTGAAGGACTAGCGGCAGTATTCAATGAGCAGTTCTTC. Its protein product is CSVEGLAAVFNEQFF.

The CDR3 nucleotides are TGCGCCAGCAGCCAATTGCTAAACACCGGGGAGCTGTTTTTT. It specifies CASSQLLNTGELFF. The V call is TRBV4-3, the J call TRBJ2-2; D is unresolved. Per the germline V gene, CDR1 is LGHNA and CDR2 is YSLEER. The V and J ends lost 2 bases and 2 bases respectively, with 6 bases between them. CDR3 size: 14 residues.

This chain joins TRBV3-1 and TRBJ1-6; D possibly corresponds to TRBD1 (6 bases). This CDR3 region has 14 residues. The ends were cut back, 4 bases at V and 12 bases at J, with 16 bases in the middle. Germline CDR1 reads LGHDT; CDR2 reads YNNKEL (reference sequence). The CDR3 loop is CASSRRGNDLPLHF. DNA for the CDR3: TGTGCCAGCAGCCGGAGGGGGAATGATTTACCCCTCCACTTT.

This clonotype was seen more than once but under ten times. CDR3 protein: CASTNSLGSTDTQYF. In DNA form, the CDR3 reads TGTGCCAGCACTAATTCCCTGGGGAGCACAGATACGCAGTATTTT. This chain links TRBV12-3 or TRBV12-4 with TRBJ2-3; D unresolved. This CDR3 region has 15 residues. V was cut by 7 bases and J by 0 bases, with 14 bases left in between.